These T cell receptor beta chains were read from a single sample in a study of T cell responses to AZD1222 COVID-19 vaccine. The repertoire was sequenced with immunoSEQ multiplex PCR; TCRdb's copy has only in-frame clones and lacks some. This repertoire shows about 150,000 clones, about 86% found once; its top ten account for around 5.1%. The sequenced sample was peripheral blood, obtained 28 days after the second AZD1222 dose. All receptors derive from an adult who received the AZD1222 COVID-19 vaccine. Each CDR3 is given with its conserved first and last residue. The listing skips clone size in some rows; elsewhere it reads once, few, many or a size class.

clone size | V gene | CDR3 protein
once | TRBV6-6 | CASSSTDSPSEKLFF
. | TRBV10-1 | CASSENRYMNTEAFF
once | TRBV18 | CASSYQDRGTEAFF
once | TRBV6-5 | CASRSGQNNYGYTF
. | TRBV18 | CASSPGTGANQPQHF
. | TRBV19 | CATGTQDNSPLHF
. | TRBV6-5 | CASNPGPVNTEAFF
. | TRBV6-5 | CASDRSLGDEKLFF
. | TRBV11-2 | CASSLRPQGEQFF
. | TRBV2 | CASSGGRNQPQHF
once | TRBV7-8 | CASSLVGGGNQETQYF
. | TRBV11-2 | CASSSFPERSNEQFF
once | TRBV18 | CASSTDRNTEAFF
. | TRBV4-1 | CASSQDEAYRSPHGYTF
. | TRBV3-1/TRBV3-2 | CASSQASAPTGQYF
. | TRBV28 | CASRGEGLEGGELDSPLHF
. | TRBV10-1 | CASAGLAINEQFF
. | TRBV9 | CASSVTGTGELFF
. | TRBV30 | CAWTTGGKRYGYTF
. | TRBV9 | CASSLSLHTEAFF
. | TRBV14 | CASSQMVTVSYEQYF
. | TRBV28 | CASSATGNSPLHF
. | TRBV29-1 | CSATGGSDIQYF
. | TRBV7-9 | CASSLPGWGNTIYF
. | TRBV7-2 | CASSFSSGTSETQYF
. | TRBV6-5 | CATQRSQNIQYF
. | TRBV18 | CASSPEPLSSYNSPLHF
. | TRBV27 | CASSPTGGEDTIYF
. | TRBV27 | CASRSGTGLLNTEAFF
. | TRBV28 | CASTRTTSSGNTIYF
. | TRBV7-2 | CASSVVGQGNYGYTF
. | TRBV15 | CATSPAQGRTDTQYF
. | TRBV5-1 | CASSLQPGQNTEAFF
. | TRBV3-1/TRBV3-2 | CASSPGITGNTIYF
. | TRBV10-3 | CAISETTGRTEAFF
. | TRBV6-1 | CASSEYRGALHF
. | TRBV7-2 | CASSLVPHDQPQHF
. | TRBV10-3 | CAISVGRGTGELFF
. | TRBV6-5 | CASSYSSLAGNEQFF
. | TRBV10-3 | CAISEEVGRIGYTF